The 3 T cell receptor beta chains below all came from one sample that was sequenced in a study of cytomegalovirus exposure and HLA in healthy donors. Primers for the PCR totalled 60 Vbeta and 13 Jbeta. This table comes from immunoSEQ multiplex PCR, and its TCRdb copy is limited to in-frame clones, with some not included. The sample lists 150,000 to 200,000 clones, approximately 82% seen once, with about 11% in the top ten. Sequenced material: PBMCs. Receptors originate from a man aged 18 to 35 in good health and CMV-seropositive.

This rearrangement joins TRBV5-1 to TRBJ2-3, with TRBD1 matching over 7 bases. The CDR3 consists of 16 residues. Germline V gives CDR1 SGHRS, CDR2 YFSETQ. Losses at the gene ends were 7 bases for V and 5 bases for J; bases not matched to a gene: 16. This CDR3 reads CASSRPSGGRGDTQYF. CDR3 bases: TGCGCCAGCTCCCGCCCCTCAGGGGGAAGAGGAGATACGCAGTATTTT.

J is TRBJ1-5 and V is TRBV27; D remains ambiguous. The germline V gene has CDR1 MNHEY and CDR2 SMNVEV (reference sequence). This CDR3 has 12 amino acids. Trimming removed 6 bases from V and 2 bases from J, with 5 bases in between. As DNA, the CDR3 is TGTGCCAGCAGCTCGGGCAATCAGCCCCAGCATTTT. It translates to CASSSGNQPQHF.

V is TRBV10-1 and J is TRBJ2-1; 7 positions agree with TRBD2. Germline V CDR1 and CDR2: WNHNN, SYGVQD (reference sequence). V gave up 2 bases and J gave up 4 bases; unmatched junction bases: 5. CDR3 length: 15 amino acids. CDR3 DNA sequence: TGCGCCAGCAGTGAGGTAACCGGGGGGTACAATGAGCAGTTCTTC. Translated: CASSEVTGGYNEQFF.